The 31 T cell receptor beta chains reported below all come from one sample, sequenced in a study of T cells in Graves' hyperthyroidism and ophthalmopathy. It was RNA transcripts that yielded the amplified TCR beta CDR3 regions. A first-round RT-PCR of the TCR CDR3 used the HTBI primer set. TCRdb itself ran the multiplex PCR reads through MiXCR, one entry per CDR3 protein. The sample lists hundreds of thousands of distinct CDR3 sequences, approximately 36% occurring once. The sample taken for sequencing was blood. These receptors all come from a woman aged 35 to 49 with Graves' hyperthyroidism.

This clonotype was seen more than once but under ten times. V gene TRBV6-6 combines with J gene TRBJ2-7, with TRBD1 identical over 11 bases. Germline V gene sequence: CDR1 MNHNY, CDR2 SVGAGI (reference sequence). V lost 6 bases to trimming and J lost 5 bases; unmatched junction nucleotides: 6. CDR3 length: 14 residues. The CDR3 DNA is TGTGCCAGCAGCGGACAGGGGGCGCCGGACGAGCAGTACTTC. Its protein product is CASSGQGAPDEQYF.

This clonotype occurred many times. The junction departs from the called germline gene at one end, perhaps through a read error. The V gene is TRBV7-3, the J gene TRBJ2-2; D is unresolved. Germline V gene data show CDR1 as SGHTA and CDR2 as FQGTGA. CDR3 size: 14 residues. CDR3 in amino acids: CASSLYQNAGELFF. In nucleotides, the CDR3 is TGTGCCAGCAGCCTCTACCAGAACGCCGGGGAGCTGTTTTTT.

Regarding this clonotype: One end of the junction varies from germline; a read error may be responsible. The V call is TRBV7-2, the J call TRBJ2-7; TRBD2 matches 9 bases. Germline V gives CDR1 SGHTA, CDR2 FQGNSA. The CDR3 consists of 17 residues. Here the CDR3 reads CASSQARTSEGSYEQYF. CDR3 in DNA: TGCGCCAGCAGCCAAGCGCGGACTAGCGAGGGCTCCTACGAGCAGTACTTC.

The CDR3 nucleotides read TGTGCCAGCAGCCGGTACGGGACCGCGGTTGAAAAACTGTTTTTT. Amino acid sequence: CASSRYGTAVEKLFF. The V call is TRBV7-3, the J call TRBJ1-4, with TRBD1 as a possible D gene (5 bases). This CDR3 region has 15 residues. V was trimmed by 5 bases and J by 7 bases, leaving 17 bases between them. Per the germline V gene, CDR1 is SGHTA and CDR2 is FQGTGA.

Many counts were recorded for this clonotype. This chain uses TRBV29-1 with TRBJ1-1, with D possibly matching TRBD1 (6 bases). The CDR3 covers 14 residues. Trimming took off 4 bases at V and 5 bases at J, with 17 bases between the two ends. Germline V gene sequence: CDR1 SQVTM, CDR2 ANQGSEA. CDR3 sequence: CSVASTGQSTEAFF. The DNA of the CDR3 is TGCAGCGTTGCCTCAACAGGGCAGAGTACTGAAGCTTTCTTT.

This clonotype came up many times. The rearrangement joins TRBV10-3 to TRBJ1-4; 8 nucleotides agree with TRBD1. V shed 4 bases, J shed 8 bases, and the junction held 6 bases outside the gene matches. The CDR3 runs 14 residues. CDR1 ENHRY and CDR2 SYGVKD come from the germline V gene. The CDR3, as DNA: TGTGCCATCAGTGGGACCGGGACAGGAGAAAAACTGTTTTTT. It yields the protein CAISGTGTGEKLFF.

This clonotype was observed a few times. This chain uses TRBV29-1 with TRBJ2-5; D tentatively reads TRBD1 or TRBD2 (5 bases each). CDR1 SQVTM and CDR2 ANQGSEA come from the germline V gene. Between the trimmed V and J ends, which lost 7 bases and 1 base, there was a span of 10 bases. The CDR3 runs to 12 residues. This CDR3 is CSAEGSQETQYF. The CDR3 DNA follows: TGCAGCGCCGAGGGGAGCCAAGAGACCCAGTACTTC.

The V call is TRBV19, the J call TRBJ1-5, with D possibly being TRBD1 (5 bases). CDR1 is LNHDA and CDR2 is SQIVND in the germline V gene (reference sequence). Trimming took 2 bases from V and 7 from J, leaving 15 bases between them. The CDR3 sequence is 15 residues long. CDR3 loop: CASSILGVGEQPQHF. For the CDR3, the DNA is TGTGCCAGTAGTATACTGGGGGTTGGAGAACAGCCCCAGCATTTT.

A remark on this clonotype: A much larger clone differs from this one at a single base, so this may be a read error. The chain recombines TRBV9 with TRBJ1-2, with a tentative D call TRBD1 (6 bases). Trimming stripped 4 bases from V and 7 bases from J, with 23 bases between. The CDR3 has 16 amino acids. Germline values: CDR1 SGDLS, CDR2 YYNGEE. The CDR3 region has the DNA TGTGCCAGCAGCTTGACGGGACATACCCCGTCGTGTGGCTACACCTTC. Its protein product is CASSLTGHTPSCGYTF.

This clonotype was seen ten or more times. The J gene is TRBJ2-7, the V gene TRBV19; maybe TRBD2 (5 bases). This CDR3 contains 12 residues. V was trimmed by 7 bases and J by 7 bases, leaving 14 bases between them. Germline-derived CDR1 and CDR2 are LNHDA and SQIVND (reference sequence). The CDR3 spells CASIGEKREQYF. The CDR3 DNA is TGTGCCAGTATTGGGGAGAAGCGGGAGCAGTACTTC.

The J gene is TRBJ2-7, the V gene TRBV7-6; D unclear. CDR1 is SGHVS and CDR2 is FNYEAQ in the germline V gene. This CDR3 is 12 amino acids long. V lost 1 base to trimming and J lost 6 bases, with 7 bases between them. This chain's CDR3 is CASSLESLEQYF. The CDR3 nucleotides read TGTGCCAGCAGCTTAGAAAGTCTCGAGCAGTACTTC.

The genes are TRBV29-1 and TRBJ2-2, with TRBD2 matching 8 bases. The V gene's germline CDR1 is SQVTM and CDR2 ANQGSEA. CDR3 size: 18 residues. V trimming: 1 base; J trimming: 0 bases; junction bases outside the gene matches: 10. The CDR3 region has the DNA TGCAGCGTTGAAGTGTCAAAGCTAGCGGGCGCGAACACCGGGGAGCTGTTTTTT. It codes for CSVEVSKLAGANTGELFF.

On this clonotype: This may arise from a read error, as a much more abundant clone is one base away. V gene TRBV19 combines with J gene TRBJ1-5; D remains unclear. Deletions cut 5 bases from V and 11 bases from J, with 13 bases between. From germline, CDR1 is LNHDA and CDR2 SQIVND (reference sequence). The CDR3 runs to 12 residues. The CDR3 DNA sequence: TGTGCCAGTAGTGCTTTGGACCAGTCCCAGCATTTT. It codes for CASSALDQSQHF.

This clonotype was detected a few times. The genes are TRBV19 and TRBJ2-2, with 10 bases lining up with TRBD1. The germline V gene has CDR1 LNHDA and CDR2 SQIVND (reference sequence). Trimming took 6 bases from V and 4 from J; bases not matched to a gene: 14. This CDR3 has 18 amino acids. For the CDR3, the DNA is TGTGCCAGTAGCCCTATGTCCCTGGGACAGGGGACCACCGGGGAGCTGTTTTTT. It encodes CASSPMSLGQGTTGELFF.

This clonotype was picked up one time. Since a much larger clone is just one base distant, this may be a read error. The chain carries TRBV6-1 and TRBJ1-4, with 7 bases aligning to TRBD1. V shed 6 bases and J 5 bases; nucleotides not matched to a gene: 9. The germline V gene encodes CDR1 MNHNS and CDR2 SASEGT. The CDR3 is made up of 15 amino acids. The CDR3 sequence: CASSRGTEDNEKLFF. The CDR3 region has the DNA TGTGCCAGCAGCAGAGGGACAGAAGACAATGAAAAACTGTTTTTT.

The V and J genes are TRBV19 and TRBJ1-5; perhaps TRBD1 as D (5 bases). Germline lookup yields CDR1 LNHDA and CDR2 SQIVND (reference sequence). Between the trimmed V and J ends, which lost 1 base and 1 base, there was a span of 14 bases. The length of the CDR3 is 17 residues. This CDR3 is CASSIGRQTRSNQPQHF. CDR3 nucleotide sequence: TGTGCCAGTAGTATAGGCCGACAGACGAGGAGCAATCAGCCCCAGCATTTT. Filled out from reference TRBV19 and TRBJ1-5, the complete variable domain reads DGGITQSPKYLFRKEGQNVTLSCEQNLNHDAMYWYRQDPGQGLRLIYYSQIVNDFQKGDIAEGYSVSREKKESFPLTVTSAQKNPTAFYLCASSIGRQTRSNQPQHFGDGTRLSIL.

The V gene is TRBV19, the J gene TRBJ2-2, with TRBD2 matching over 16 bases. Germline loops: CDR1 LNHDA, CDR2 SQIVND (reference sequence). This CDR3 contains 17 residues. The V gene end was trimmed by 8 bases and the J gene end by 6 bases; junction bases not matched to a gene: 9. The CDR3 DNA sequence: TGTGCCAGTGGGGGACTAGCGGGGGGGCGGCTCTCCGGGGAGCTGTTTTTT. Protein product: CASGGLAGGRLSGELFF. Together with reference TRBV19 and TRBJ2-2, the CDR3 gives the full variable domain: DGGITQSPKYLFRKEGQNVTLSCEQNLNHDAMYWYRQDPGQGLRLIYYSQIVNDFQKGDIAEGYSVSREKKESFPLTVTSAQKNPTAFYLCASGGLAGGRLSGELFFGEGSRLTVL.

This clonotype was counted between two and nine times. V usage is TRBV20-1 and J usage is TRBJ1-4; TRBD1 is a possible D gene (6 bases). There are 14 residues in the CDR3. Trimming shortened V by 5 bases and J by 5 bases, and 15 bases separated the two germline ends. Germline V gives CDR1 DFQATT, CDR2 SNEGSKA (reference sequence). CDR3: CSAPYTGWNEKLFF. The CDR3 nucleotides are TGCAGTGCTCCTTATACAGGGTGGAATGAAAAACTGTTTTTT.

This clonotype has a count of ten or more. The rearrangement uses TRBV7-6 and TRBJ2-5, with a possible D match to TRBD1 (5 bases). The germline V gene has CDR1 SGHVS and CDR2 FNYEAQ. The CDR3 extends over 15 amino acids. V gave up 1 base and J gave up 1 base, with 10 bases separating them. The DNA of the CDR3 is TGTGCCAGCAGCTTAGTATGGGGCCTCCAAGAGACCCAGTACTTC. Amino acid sequence: CASSLVWGLQETQYF. The entire variable domain, with the rest obtained from reference TRBV7-6 and TRBJ2-5, is as follows: GAGVSQSPRYKVTKRGQDVALRCDPISGHVSLYWYRQALGQGPEFLTYFNYEAQQDKSGLPNDRFSAERPEGSISTLTIQRTEQRDSAMYRCASSLVWGLQETQYFGPGTRLLVL.

The rearrangement joins TRBV3-1 to TRBJ2-7; TRBD1 matches 11 bases. Germline CDR1 reads LGHDT; CDR2 reads YNNKEL (reference sequence). The CDR3 runs 14 residues. The ends lost 2 bases at V and 6 bases at J; junction bases unmatched: 3. This CDR3 reads CASSQLGTGGEQYF. The CDR3 DNA sequence: TGTGCCAGCAGCCAATTGGGGACAGGGGGCGAGCAGTACTTC.

This clonotype appeared a single time. The chain uses TRBV2 and TRBJ1-5, with D possibly being TRBD1 (5 bases). This CDR3 comprises 19 residues. The germline V gene has CDR1 SNHLY and CDR2 FYNNEI. The V end lost 5 bases, the J end lost 7 bases, and 30 bases lay between the germline ends. The CDR3: CASSLWSELFRANDQPQHF. CDR3 bases: TGTGCCAGCAGTTTATGGTCCGAATTATTCAGGGCTAACGACCAGCCCCAGCATTTT.

This clonotype was detected ten times or more. The chain links TRBV5-8 to TRBJ1-1; D ambiguous. Deletions cut 7 bases from V and 1 base from J, with 5 bases between. Germline-derived CDR1 and CDR2 are SGHTS and YDEGEE. There are 11 residues in the CDR3. The CDR3 loop reads CASVGNTEAFF. CDR3 in DNA: TGTGCCAGCGTGGGGAACACTGAAGCTTTCTTT.

This clonotype was recorded a few times. The chain combines TRBV7-8 with TRBJ1-1; D uncertain. Germline values: CDR1 SGHVS, CDR2 FQNEAQ. Deletions cut 3 bases from V and 6 bases from J, with 11 bases between. CDR3 length: 13 amino acids. The CDR3 sequence: CASSFTAAPEAFF. CDR3 nucleotide sequence: TGTGCCAGCAGCTTTACAGCGGCCCCTGAAGCTTTCTTT. The full variable domain, its missing parts supplied by reference TRBV7-8 and TRBJ1-1, is GAGVSQSPRYKVAKRGQDVALRCDPISGHVSLFWYQQALGQGPEFLTYFQNEAQLDKSGLPSDRFFAERPEGSVSTLKIQRTQQEDSAVYLCASSFTAAPEAFFGQGTRLTVV.

Many counts were recorded for this clonotype. This chain joins TRBV5-5 and TRBJ2-6; perhaps TRBD1 as D (5 bases). In germline, CDR1 is SGHKS, CDR2 YYEKEE (reference sequence). V was shortened by 2 bases and J by 2 bases, with 8 bases between the two germline ends. The CDR3 is 15 residues long. In DNA, the CDR3 is TGTGCCAGCAGCTTACAGGTTGCTGGGGCCAACGTCCTGACTTTC. This gives the protein CASSLQVAGANVLTF.

The J gene is TRBJ2-7, the V gene TRBV30; D is undetermined. The CDR3 is 11 residues long. The germline gives CDR1 GTSNPN, CDR2 SVGIG (reference sequence). V dropped 2 bases and J dropped 3 bases, with 5 bases sitting between them. Written as DNA, the CDR3 is TGTGCCTGGAGTAAGGACTACGAGCAGTACTTC. Protein sequence: CAWSKDYEQYF.

This clonotype was detected ten times or more. The V and J genes are TRBV29-1 and TRBJ2-5; TRBD1 aligns across 11 bases. Germline-derived CDR1 and CDR2 are SQVTM and ANQGSEA. The CDR3 spans 15 residues. The ends lost 4 bases at V and 5 bases at J; junction bases unmatched: 9. The CDR3 region is CSVVGQGAIRETQYF. In DNA form, the CDR3 reads TGCAGCGTTGTCGGACAGGGGGCTATACGGGAGACCCAGTACTTC.

The CDR3 nucleotides are TGTGCCAGCAGCGTCCCACCTGTCGATGAGCAGTTCTTC. Encoded protein: CASSVPPVDEQFF. This rearrangement joins TRBV2 to TRBJ2-1; D gene ambiguous. The CDR3 extends over 13 amino acids. Germline CDR1 SNHLY, CDR2 FYNNEI. The ends were cut back, 6 bases at V and 8 bases at J, with 14 bases in the middle.

The J gene is TRBJ2-6, the V gene TRBV10-3; D call uncertain. The CDR3 covers 9 residues. The V and J ends lost 3 bases and 18 bases respectively, with 6 bases between them. Per the germline V gene, CDR1 is ENHRY and CDR2 is SYGVKD. The CDR3 DNA sequence: TGTGCCATCAGTGACCTTGGGACTTTC. Its protein is CAISDLGTF.

This clonotype was detected ten times or more. The chain recombines TRBV7-9 with TRBJ2-7; 7 nucleotides agree with TRBD2. With 7 bases clipped from V and 3 bases from J, the junction kept 9 bases outside the gene matches. The V gene's germline CDR1 is SEHNR and CDR2 FQNEAQ (reference sequence). The CDR3 is 14 amino acids. The CDR3, as DNA: TGTGCCAGCAACTTGGGAGGGGTCCTCTACGAGCAGTACTTC. Residues: CASNLGGVLYEQYF.

The chain combines TRBV10-2 with TRBJ1-4; D is unresolved. In germline, CDR1 is WSHSY, CDR2 SAAADI. The CDR3 sequence is 14 residues long. Trimming took 7 bases from V and 0 from J, leaving 9 bases between them. CDR3 in DNA: TGCGCCAGCAAAGATGAGGCAACTAATGAAAAACTGTTTTTT. Translating gives CASKDEATNEKLFF.

The chain combines TRBV10-2 with TRBJ2-3; TRBD1 aligns across 9 bases. With 0 bases clipped from V and 6 bases from J, the junction kept 7 bases outside the gene matches. This CDR3 has 16 residues. Germline CDR1 reads WSHSY; CDR2 reads SAAADI. DNA for the CDR3: TGCGCCAGCAGTGAGTCGGAGACAGGGGGTATGGATACGCAGTATTTT. It is translated as CASSESETGGMDTQYF.